This T cell receptor beta chain was recorded in a study of blood T cells in healthy people across ages. A second 7 to 11 cycle PCR used barcoded and J-beta primers. TCRdb analysed the 5' RACE reads with MiXCR anew, one entry per CDR3 protein. The table lists approximately 800,000 distinct CDR3 sequences, about 46% of them singletons, with 15% to 20% in the top ten. This CDR3 spans 16 amino acids. CDR1 KGHSH and CDR2 LQKENI come from the germline V gene. The ends were cut back, 0 bases at V and 4 bases at J, with 13 bases in the middle. Study findings and constraints: It was held that diversity estimates obtained from one million T cells represented underestimates. Donor CMV status was unknown, possibly confounding expanded clonotype changes. Per million T cells, the diversity of TCR beta decreased roughly linearly as age advanced. No conclusive comparison of naive versus antigen-experienced cells was possible with unsorted PBMCs.

Concerning this clonotype itself: Its specificity is unknown.

The gene calls are TRBV18 and TRBJ2-1; TRBD2 might be the D (6 bases). The source material was blood. This TCR was recovered from a man aged 80 or over in good health. CDR3 sequence reads: CASSPPWGVDYNEQFF. CDR3 DNA sequence: TGTGCCAGCTCACCACCCTGGGGGGTAGATTACAATGAGCAGTTCTTC.